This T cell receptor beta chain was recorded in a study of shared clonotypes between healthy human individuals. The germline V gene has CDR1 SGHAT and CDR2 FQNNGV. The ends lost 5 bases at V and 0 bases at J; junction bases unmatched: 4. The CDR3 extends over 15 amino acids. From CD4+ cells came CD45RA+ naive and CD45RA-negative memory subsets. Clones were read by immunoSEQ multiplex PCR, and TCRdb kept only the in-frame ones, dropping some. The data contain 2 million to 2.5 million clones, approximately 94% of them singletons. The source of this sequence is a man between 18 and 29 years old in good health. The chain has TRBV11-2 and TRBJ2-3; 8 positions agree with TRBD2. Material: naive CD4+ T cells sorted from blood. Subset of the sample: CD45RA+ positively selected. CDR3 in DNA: TGTGCCAGCAGCGTTAGCGGGACTAGCACAGATACGCAGTATTTT. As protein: CASSVSGTSTDTQYF.